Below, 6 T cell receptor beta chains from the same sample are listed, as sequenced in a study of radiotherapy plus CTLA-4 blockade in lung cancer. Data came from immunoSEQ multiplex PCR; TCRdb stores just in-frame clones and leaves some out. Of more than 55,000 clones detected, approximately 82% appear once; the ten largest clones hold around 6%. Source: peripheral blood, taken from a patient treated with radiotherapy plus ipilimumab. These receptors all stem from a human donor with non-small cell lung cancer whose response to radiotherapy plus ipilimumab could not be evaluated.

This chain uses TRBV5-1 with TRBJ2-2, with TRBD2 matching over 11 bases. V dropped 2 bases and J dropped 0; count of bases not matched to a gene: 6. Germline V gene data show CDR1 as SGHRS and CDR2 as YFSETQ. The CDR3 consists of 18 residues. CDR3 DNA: TGCGCCAGCAGCTTTTCGCTAGCGGGAGGATCGAACACCGGGGAGCTGTTTTTT. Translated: CASSFSLAGGSNTGELFF.

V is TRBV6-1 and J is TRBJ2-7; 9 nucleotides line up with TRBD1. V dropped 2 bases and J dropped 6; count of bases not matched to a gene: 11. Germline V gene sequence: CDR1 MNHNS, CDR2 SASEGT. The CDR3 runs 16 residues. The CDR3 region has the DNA TGTGCCAGCAGTGAATTCTTAGGGGGACAGGGCGCCGAGCAGTACTTC. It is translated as CASSEFLGGQGAEQYF.

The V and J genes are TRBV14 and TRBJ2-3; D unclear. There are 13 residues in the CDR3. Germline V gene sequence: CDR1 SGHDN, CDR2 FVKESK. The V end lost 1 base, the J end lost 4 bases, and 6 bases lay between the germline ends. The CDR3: CASSQGLADTQYF. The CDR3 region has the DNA TGTGCCAGCAGCCAAGGGCTTGCAGATACGCAGTATTTT.

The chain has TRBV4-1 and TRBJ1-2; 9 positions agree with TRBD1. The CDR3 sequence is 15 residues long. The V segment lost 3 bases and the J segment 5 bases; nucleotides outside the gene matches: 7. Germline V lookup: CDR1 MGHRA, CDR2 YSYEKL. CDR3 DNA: TGCGCCAGCAGCCAGGCGGGACAGGGAAGTTATGGCTACACCTTC. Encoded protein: CASSQAGQGSYGYTF.

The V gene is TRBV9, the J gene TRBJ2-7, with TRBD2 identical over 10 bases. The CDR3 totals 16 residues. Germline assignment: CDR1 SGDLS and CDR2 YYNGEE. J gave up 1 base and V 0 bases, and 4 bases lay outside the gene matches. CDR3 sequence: CASSVDGGLASYEQYF. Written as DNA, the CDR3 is TGTGCCAGCAGCGTAGACGGGGGACTAGCGTCCTACGAGCAGTACTTC.

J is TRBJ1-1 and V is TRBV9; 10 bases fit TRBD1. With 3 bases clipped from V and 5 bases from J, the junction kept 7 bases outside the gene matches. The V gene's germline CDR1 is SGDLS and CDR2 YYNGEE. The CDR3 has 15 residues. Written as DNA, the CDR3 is TGTGCCAGCAGCGCCGGGGGACAGGGGAGGACTGAAGCTTTCTTT. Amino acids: CASSAGGQGRTEAFF.